A single sample is the source of the 27 T cell receptor beta chains below, sequenced in a study of regulatory T cells in long-lasting Graves disease. Time point reported: persistent/refractory GD, antithyroid drugs over 5 years with positive TRAb. Construction of the TCR library relied on RNA isolated from PBMCs. CDR3-region Arm-PCR and iRepertoire HTBI primers produced the TCR beta libraries. TCRdb re-analysed the multiplex PCR reads in MiXCR, keeping a single row per CDR3 protein. The data show about 660,000 distinct CDR3 sequences, about 32% seen once. The source material was peripheral blood mononuclear cells (PBMCs), sampled when the disease was refractory, from a patient treated with antithyroid drugs. The receptor source for this set is a female donor with Graves disease.

V and J are TRBV12-3 or TRBV12-4 and TRBJ1-5; 7 bases fit TRBD1. V lost 6 bases, J lost 3 bases, and 11 bases stayed unmatched. The length of the CDR3 is 16 residues. The CDR3 region has the DNA TGTGCCAGCAGCTTATTTCGACAGGGTCCCAATCAGCCCCAGCATTTT. This sequence encodes CASSLFRQGPNQPQHF.

Comments on this clonotype: Compared with germline, one end of the junction differs, possibly owing to a read error. The V and J genes are TRBV19 and TRBJ2-2, with D hard to call. This CDR3 contains 13 residues. Germline V gives CDR1 LNHDA, CDR2 SQIVND (reference sequence). The CDR3 DNA reads as TGTGCCAGTAGTCTAGATTCGACCGGGGAGCTGTTTTTT. It codes for CASSLDSTGELFF.

The table lists this clonotype with a few counts. The chain employs TRBV27 and TRBJ2-5; 7 bases agree with TRBD2. The CDR3 length is 15 residues. Germline CDR1 reads MNHEY; CDR2 reads SMNVEV (reference sequence). V was pared by 1 base and J by 5 bases, with 7 bases of the junction left unmatched. This CDR3 reads CASSLWAGAGETQYF. CDR3 DNA: TGTGCCAGCAGTTTATGGGCGGGAGCGGGGGAGACCCAGTACTTC.

In this sample, this clonotype turned up a few times. The rearrangement links TRBV10-1 to TRBJ1-6; 10 nucleotides line up with TRBD1. The germline gives CDR1 WNHNN, CDR2 SYGVQD (reference sequence). CDR3 length: 16 amino acids. V lost 7 bases and J lost 7; bases outside the gene matches: 10. CDR3 sequence (DNA): TGCGCCAGCACCAGGGACAGGGGAGACGGAAATTCACCCCTCCACTTT. Protein sequence: CASTRDRGDGNSPLHF.

The chain employs TRBV15 and TRBJ1-2; unclear D gene. Looked up from germline, CDR1 is LNHNV and CDR2 is YYDKDF (reference sequence). The V end lost 2 bases, the J end lost 4 bases, and 11 bases lay between the germline ends. The length of the CDR3 is 14 residues. The CDR3 sequence is CATSRPGWAYGYTF. CDR3 nucleotide sequence: TGTGCCACCAGCAGACCGGGGTGGGCCTATGGCTACACCTTC.

The chain employs TRBV7-9 and TRBJ1-1, with TRBD1 as a possible D gene (5 bases). With 5 bases removed from V and 2 bases from J, the gap between germline ends came to 15 bases. Per the germline V gene, CDR1 is SEHNR and CDR2 is FQNEAQ (reference sequence). This CDR3 has 15 residues. Here the CDR3 reads CASSPGGWGNTEAFF. The CDR3 coding sequence is TGTGCCAGCAGCCCGGGAGGGTGGGGCAACACTGAAGCTTTCTTT. Based on the CDR3 plus reference TRBV7-9 and TRBJ1-1, the full variable domain is DTGVSQNPRHKITKRGQNVTFRCDPISEHNRLYWYRQTLGQGPEFLTYFQNEAQLEKSRLLSDRFSAERPKGSFSTLEIQRTEQGDSAMYLCASSPGGWGNTEAFFGQGTRLTVV.

This clonotype was observed a few times. The chain couples TRBV29-1 to TRBJ2-7; 9 nucleotides agree with TRBD2. Unmatched junction bases numbered 4, after V lost 4 bases and J lost 0 bases. In germline, CDR1 is SQVTM, CDR2 ANQGSEA. The CDR3 runs 14 residues. This chain's CDR3 is CSVVNSGGSYEQYF. The CDR3 DNA reads TGCAGCGTTGTTAATAGCGGGGGCTCCTACGAGCAGTACTTC.

The rearrangement links TRBV7-2 to TRBJ1-1; 7 nucleotides line up with TRBD1. Germline V gives CDR1 SGHTA, CDR2 FQGNSA. CDR3 length: 13 residues. Here the CDR3 reads CAVTGRVNTEAFF. CDR3 sequence (DNA): TGTGCAGTGACAGGGCGGGTGAACACTGAAGCTTTCTTT.

The chain uses TRBV11-2 and TRBJ2-3, with TRBD2 as a possible D gene (6 bases). The length of the CDR3 is 13 residues. Germline values: CDR1 SGHAT, CDR2 FQNNGV. Trimming left V 5 bases short and J 5 bases short, with 11 bases between. CDR3 residues: CASSPRLGDTQYF. The CDR3 DNA reads TGTGCCAGCAGCCCCAGACTAGGAGATACGCAGTATTTT.

This clonotype was seen many times. This chain links TRBV28 with TRBJ1-2; 7 bases are shared with TRBD1. The CDR3 loop spans 14 amino acids. CDR1 is MDHEN and CDR2 is SYDVKM in the germline V gene. V trimming: 10 bases; J trimming: 4 bases; junction bases outside the gene matches: 12. The CDR3 region has the DNA TGTGCCACCCTAACCGGACAGGAAGGCTATGGCTACACCTTC. Its translation is CATLTGQEGYGYTF.

The sample holds a few counts of this clonotype. This rearrangement joins TRBV2 to TRBJ2-7, with D possibly being TRBD1 (5 bases). The CDR3 loop spans 13 amino acids. The germline V and J ends were trimmed by 6 bases and 0 bases, with 9 bases remaining between them. Germline V gives CDR1 SNHLY, CDR2 FYNNEI. The CDR3 coding sequence is TGTGCCAGCAGAGACGACAGCTCCTACGAGCAGTACTTC. Translated: CASRDDSSYEQYF.

The chain uses TRBV12-3 or TRBV12-4 and TRBJ2-2; a possible D gene is TRBD2 (6 bases). The V end was cut by 4 bases, the J end by 0 bases, with 12 bases between. The CDR3 loop spans 16 amino acids. CDR3 in amino acids: CASSWRGTTNTGELFF. The CDR3 DNA reads as TGTGCCAGCAGTTGGAGGGGCACCACGAACACCGGGGAGCTGTTTTTT.

The chain links TRBV20-1 to TRBJ1-2; D gene unclear. V lost 2 bases to trimming and J lost 6 bases, with 10 bases between them. The CDR3 loop spans 12 amino acids. Germline values: CDR1 DFQATT, CDR2 SNEGSKA (reference sequence). The CDR3 loop reads CSARRPGHGYTF. As DNA, the CDR3 is TGCAGTGCTAGACGGCCCGGGCATGGCTACACCTTC.

DNA for the CDR3: TGTGCCAGCAGCCCTCCCTCAGGGGGGGCTCAGCCCCAGCATTTT. Translating it yields CASSPPSGGAQPQHF. This chain uses TRBV7-3 with TRBJ1-5; 7 bases agree with TRBD1. The CDR3 sequence is 15 residues long. With V trimmed by 5 bases and J by 6 bases, 10 bases remained unmatched. The germline CDR1 and CDR2 sequences are SGHTA and FQGTGA. Full variable domain (outside the CDR3, taken from reference TRBV7-3 and TRBJ1-5): GAGVSQTPSNKVTEKGKYVELRCDPISGHTALYWYRQSLGQGPEFLIYFQGTGAADDSGLPNDRFFAVRPEGSVSTLKIQRTERGDSAVYLCASSPPSGGAQPQHFGDGTRLSIL.

This clonotype was counted a few times. This chain links TRBV5-1 with TRBJ1-1; the match to TRBD1 covers 7 bases. Germline V gives CDR1 SGHRS, CDR2 YFSETQ. The CDR3 has 15 residues. The V and J ends lost 4 bases and 0 bases, in that order; junction bases with no gene match: 6. The CDR3 sequence: CASSTRGGVNTEAFF. Here the CDR3 DNA reads TGCGCCAGCAGCACCAGGGGGGGAGTGAACACTGAAGCTTTCTTT.

This clonotype was observed a few times. The chain combines TRBV28 with TRBJ1-6, with D possibly being TRBD1 (6 bases). Trimming stripped 4 bases from V and 9 bases from J, with 16 bases between. The CDR3 loop spans 15 amino acids. CDR1 and CDR2 (germline): MDHEN, SYDVKM. DNA for the CDR3: TGTGCCAGCAGTTCAGCGACAGGTAGTCTTTCACCCCTCCACTTT. Amino acids: CASSSATGSLSPLHF.

This sequence joins TRBV28 and TRBJ1-2, with 9 bases aligning to TRBD1. V shed 6 bases and J 8 bases; nucleotides not matched to a gene: 10. The CDR3 contains 14 residues. Germline assignment: CDR1 MDHEN and CDR2 SYDVKM. The CDR3 sequence: CASSPGQGPEGYTF. DNA for the CDR3: TGTGCCAGCAGCCCGGGACAGGGCCCTGAGGGCTACACCTTC.

The chain couples TRBV11-3 to TRBJ2-7; 7 nucleotides line up with TRBD2. Germline assignment: CDR1 SGHNT and CDR2 YENEEA. This CDR3 contains 18 residues. V lost 3 bases and J lost 5; bases outside the gene matches: 19. CDR3 region: CASSLSSPAGLDNHEQYF. The CDR3 coding sequence is TGTGCCAGCAGCTTGAGCAGTCCGGCCGGACTAGACAACCACGAGCAGTACTTC.

The chain recombines TRBV27 with TRBJ2-7; D may match TRBD1 or TRBD2 (5 bases each). CDR1 and CDR2 from the germline V gene are MNHEY and SMNVEV (reference sequence). This CDR3 has 16 residues. V was trimmed by 3 bases and J by 5 bases, leaving 20 bases between them. The DNA for the CDR3 is TGTGCCAGCAGTTTGGGAGCGGACTGGGGACGGGACGAGCAGTACTTC. As protein: CASSLGADWGRDEQYF.

This clonotype was counted only a few times. The chain links TRBV11-2 to TRBJ2-7; 10 bases are a match to TRBD1. This CDR3 contains 17 residues. Germline V lookup: CDR1 SGHAT, CDR2 FQNNGV. With V trimmed by 1 base and J by 4 bases, 10 bases remained unmatched. This CDR3 reads CASSLVSCDRGRYEQYF. CDR3 sequence (DNA): TGTGCCAGCAGCTTAGTCTCCTGCGACAGGGGGCGATACGAGCAGTACTTC.

This clonotype was observed a handful of times. The chain employs TRBV30 and TRBJ1-1; tentative D call: TRBD1 (5 bases). Germline lookup yields CDR1 GTSNPN and CDR2 SVGIG (reference sequence). The CDR3 loop spans 13 amino acids. The V end lost 1 base, the J end lost 1 base, and 7 bases lay between the germline ends. DNA for the CDR3: TGTGCCTGGAGTGACAGGTCGAACACTGAAGCTTTCTTT. Its translation is CAWSDRSNTEAFF.

This clonotype came up a few times. The DNA of the CDR3 is TGTGCCAGCAAAGACACCGGGGAGCTGTTTTTT. It specifies CASKDTGELFF. This chain uses TRBV12-3 or TRBV12-4 with TRBJ2-2; unclear D gene. V lost 7 bases, J lost 3 bases, and 3 bases lay in between. The CDR3 runs 11 residues.

On this clonotype itself: A much larger clonotype is one base distant, so this may be a read error. V and J are TRBV5-4 and TRBJ1-1, with D tentatively TRBD1 (6 bases). The CDR3 totals 15 residues. Germline CDR1 SGHNT, CDR2 YYREEE (reference sequence). The CDR3 coding sequence is TGTGCCAGCAGACCCATTAACCAGGGGAACACTGAAGCTCTCTTT. Translation: CASRPINQGNTEALF.

This clonotype has a handful of counts. The genes are TRBV20-1 and TRBJ1-1; the match to TRBD1 covers 9 bases. The CDR3 length is 16 residues. V was pared by 1 base and J by 5 bases, with 11 bases of the junction left unmatched. Per germline, CDR1 DFQATT and CDR2 SNEGSKA (reference sequence). The chain's CDR3 is CSARVLGQGLGTEAFF. In DNA form, the CDR3 reads TGCAGTGCTAGAGTCCTCGGACAGGGGTTGGGGACTGAAGCTTTCTTT.

This clonotype was recorded a few times. The rearrangement uses TRBV15 and TRBJ1-1; no definite D call. The germline V and J ends were trimmed by 1 base and 1 base, with 13 bases remaining between them. This CDR3 comprises 16 residues. CDR1 and CDR2 (germline): LNHNV, YYDKDF (reference sequence). CDR3: CATSRVVELGNTEAFF. In nucleotides, the CDR3 is TGTGCCACCAGCAGAGTTGTCGAACTTGGGAACACTGAAGCTTTCTTT.

The chain employs TRBV30 and TRBJ1-1; no firm D call. There are 13 residues in the CDR3. Germline-derived CDR1 and CDR2 are GTSNPN and SVGIG (reference sequence). V was trimmed by 0 bases and J by 2 bases, leaving 7 bases between them. In DNA, the CDR3 is TGTGCCTGGAGTGTGGAGAGCAACACTGAAGCTTTCTTT. It is translated as CAWSVESNTEAFF.

The chain carries TRBV2 and TRBJ1-4, with D possibly being TRBD1 (5 bases). The germline V and J ends were trimmed by 7 bases and 3 bases, with 9 bases remaining between them. The CDR3 is 13 amino acids. Germline V gives CDR1 SNHLY, CDR2 FYNNEI. The CDR3 DNA is TGTGCCAGCACGGGGCCGTCTAATGAAAAACTGTTTTTT. It translates to CASTGPSNEKLFF.